Listed below are T cell receptor beta chains from one sample, sequenced in a study of control samples from healthy donors and cancer patients. Data came from immunoSEQ multiplex PCR; TCRdb stores just in-frame clones and leaves some out. The sample yields some 130,000 clones, 93% seen once. Input material: PBMCs. These receptor sequences come from a man aged 50-59 years with head and neck cancer. CDR3s include the opening cysteine and the closing phenylalanine or tryptophan. Fields, in order: D gene, clone size, J gene, V gene, CDR3 DNA, CDR3 protein. A D gene is named only where the DNA matches it firmly. Only part of the rows carry a size: once, few, many, or a class if the clone is expanded.

d_gene: -; abundance: -; j_gene: TRBJ1-2; v_gene: TRBV18; CDR3nt: TGTGCCAGCTCACCGTCAGGGCGCGGGGGCTATGGCTACACCTTC; CDR3aa: CASSPSGRGGYGYTF
d_gene: TRBD1; abundance: once; j_gene: TRBJ1-2; v_gene: TRBV18; CDR3nt: TGTGCCAGCTCACCGGGACAGAACTATGGCTACACCTTC; CDR3aa: CASSPGQNYGYTF
d_gene: TRBD1; abundance: -; j_gene: TRBJ1-5; v_gene: TRBV15; CDR3nt: TGTGCCACCAGCAGGGGATGGGGACAGCTGAATCAGCCCCAGCATTTT; CDR3aa: CATSRGWGQLNQPQHF
d_gene: -; abundance: -; j_gene: TRBJ2-7; v_gene: TRBV5-1; CDR3nt: TGCGCCAGCAGCCCGGGACGGCTATCCTACGAGCAGTACTTC; CDR3aa: CASSPGRLSYEQYF
d_gene: -; abundance: -; j_gene: TRBJ1-1; v_gene: TRBV24-1; CDR3nt: TGTGCCACGCGTACACAAGAGAACACTGAAGCTTTCTTT; CDR3aa: CATRTQENTEAFF
d_gene: -; abundance: -; j_gene: TRBJ1-5; v_gene: TRBV6-1; CDR3nt: TGTGCCAGCAGTGTAAACCTAGCAGGGGCCAATCAGCCCCAGCATTTT; CDR3aa: CASSVNLAGANQPQHF
d_gene: -; abundance: -; j_gene: TRBJ1-1; v_gene: TRBV4-3; CDR3nt: TGCGCCAGCAGCCAAGATCTGAGGCAGAACACTGAAGCTTTCTTT; CDR3aa: CASSQDLRQNTEAFF
d_gene: -; abundance: -; j_gene: TRBJ2-7; v_gene: TRBV29-1; CDR3nt: TGCAGCGTTGGGCCACAGGGTAGCGAGCAGTACTTC; CDR3aa: CSVGPQGSEQYF
d_gene: -; abundance: -; j_gene: TRBJ2-6; v_gene: TRBV19; CDR3nt: TGTGCCAGTACACCACACAGCTCTGGGGCCAACGTCCTGACTTTC; CDR3aa: CASTPHSSGANVLTF
d_gene: -; abundance: -; j_gene: TRBJ1-1; v_gene: TRBV7-3; CDR3nt: TGTGCCAGCAGCTTATCACCCCTCGGGGACACTGAAGCTTTCTTT; CDR3aa: CASSLSPLGDTEAFF
d_gene: -; abundance: -; j_gene: TRBJ2-7; v_gene: TRBV7-2; CDR3nt: TGTGCCAGCAGTCTTCGGTATAGTACGACGGAGCAGTACTTC; CDR3aa: CASSLRYSTTEQYF